Below, 24 T cell receptor beta chains from the same sample are listed, as sequenced in a study of identical twins. TCRdb itself ran the 5' RACE reads through MiXCR, one entry per CDR3 protein. Seen here are nearly 650,000 distinct CDR3 sequences, under 8.5% observed once, and the top ten hold 1.5% to 2%. These data are also associated with another study on yellow fever vaccine responses in identical twins.

Sequencing input: PBMCs. The receptors stem from a woman aged 18-30 years in good health.

The chain has TRBV29-1 and TRBJ1-1; unclear D gene. The CDR3 consists of 11 residues. The ends were cut back, 4 bases at V and 11 bases at J, with 14 bases in the middle. Germline V gene lookup returns CDR1 SQVTM and CDR2 ANQGSEA. The CDR3 loop reads CSVVGISVAFF. The DNA for the CDR3 is TGCAGCGTTGTGGGTATATCTGTGGCTTTCTTT.

This clonotype has only a few counts. V usage is TRBV7-2 and J usage is TRBJ2-2; 11 nucleotides line up with TRBD1. The V segment lost 8 bases and the J segment 2 bases; nucleotides outside the gene matches: 4. The CDR3 covers 15 residues. CDR1 and CDR2 from the germline V gene are SGHTA and FQGNSA. The CDR3 DNA reads TGTGCCAGCGGAGGACAGGGGGCAAACACCGGGGAGCTGTTTTTT. This codes for CASGGQGANTGELFF.

This clonotype came up a few times. The chain links TRBV13 to TRBJ2-1; D is unclear. This CDR3 spans 11 amino acids. The V end was cut by 7 bases, the J end by 7 bases, with 8 bases between. Germline values: CDR1 PRHDT, CDR2 FYEKMQ (reference sequence). DNA of the CDR3: TGTGCCAGCAAGTTGGTGAATGAGCAGTTCTTC. Amino acids: CASKLVNEQFF. Full variable domain (remainder filled in from reference TRBV13 and TRBJ2-1): AAGVIQSPRHLIKEKRETATLKCYPIPRHDTVYWYQQGPGQDPQFLISFYEKMQSDKGSIPDRFSAQQFSDYHSELNMSSLELGDSALYFCASKLVNEQFFGPGTRLTVL.

This clonotype was seen more than once but under ten times. The J gene is TRBJ2-1, the V gene TRBV15; no clear D. Trimming took off 5 bases at V and 6 bases at J, with 11 bases between the two ends. CDR1 LNHNV and CDR2 YYDKDF come from the germline V gene (reference sequence). The CDR3 contains 13 residues. The CDR3 reads CATSGGPLNEQFF. CDR3 nucleotides: TGTGCCACCAGCGGTGGGCCGCTCAATGAGCAGTTCTTC.

A few counts support this clonotype. CDR3 protein: CSASPRNNEQFF. In nucleotides, the CDR3 is TGCAGTGCTAGTCCCCGGAACAATGAGCAGTTCTTC. The V and J genes are TRBV20-1 and TRBJ2-1, with no clear D. This CDR3 has 12 residues. The germline V gene encodes CDR1 DFQATT and CDR2 SNEGSKA (reference sequence). Trimming shortened V by 3 bases and J by 5 bases, and 8 bases separated the two germline ends.

The chain links TRBV6-1 to TRBJ2-3; 9 positions agree with TRBD2. Germline V gives CDR1 MNHNS, CDR2 SASEGT. This CDR3 comprises 15 residues. V gave up 5 bases and J gave up 3 bases; unmatched junction bases: 6. The CDR3 is CASSRSGGWTDTQYF. The CDR3 DNA reads as TGTGCCAGCAGTCGGAGCGGGGGGTGGACAGATACGCAGTATTTT.

This clonotype was seen many times. The V call is TRBV28, the J call TRBJ2-1, with TRBD2 identical over 11 bases. This CDR3 has 19 amino acids. Losses at the gene ends were 5 bases for V and 0 bases for J; bases not matched to a gene: 12. The germline gives CDR1 MDHEN, CDR2 SYDVKM. The CDR3 region is CASSTSSGGLMSSYNEQFF. The CDR3 DNA reads TGTGCCAGCAGTACATCTAGCGGGGGGCTTATGAGCTCCTACAATGAGCAGTTCTTC.

V is TRBV2 and J is TRBJ2-1, with TRBD2 matching 16 bases. Germline CDR1 is SNHLY and CDR2 is FYNNEI. The CDR3 spans 19 residues. Germline trimming cut 6 bases from V and 2 bases from J; bases unmatched to any gene: 10. CDR3 sequence (DNA): TGTGCCAGCAGCCAACGCGGGACTAGCGGGAGGGCACCCTACAATGAGCAGTTCTTC. Its protein is CASSQRGTSGRAPYNEQFF. Complete variable domain (other parts from reference TRBV2 and TRBJ2-1): EPEVTQTPSHQVTQMGQEVILRCVPISNHLYFYWYRQILGQKVEFLVSFYNNEISEKSEIFDDQFSVERPDGSNFTLKIRSTKLEDSAMYFCASSQRGTSGRAPYNEQFFGPGTRLTVL.

This chain uses TRBV6-5 with TRBJ2-5; D gene ambiguous. V lost 2 bases and J 5 bases, leaving 12 bases between the germline ends. The CDR3 length is 14 residues. Germline V gene data show CDR1 as MNHEY and CDR2 as SVGAGI. The CDR3 DNA follows: TGTGCCAGCAGTTACGGGCCCCACGGGGAGACCCAGTACTTC. It translates to CASSYGPHGETQYF.

The V and J genes are TRBV20-1 and TRBJ2-3, with TRBD1 matching over 7 bases. V dropped 4 bases and J dropped 0; count of bases not matched to a gene: 7. The CDR3 loop spans 15 amino acids. The germline CDR1 and CDR2 sequences are DFQATT and SNEGSKA (reference sequence). The CDR3 reads CSATTGTASTDTQYF. The CDR3 DNA is TGCAGTGCTACGACCGGGACAGCCAGCACAGATACGCAGTATTTT.

J is TRBJ2-1 and V is TRBV5-5; the match to TRBD1 covers 10 bases. The germline V gene has CDR1 SGHKS and CDR2 YYEKEE (reference sequence). This CDR3 is 17 amino acids long. The ends lost 4 bases at V and 7 bases at J; junction bases unmatched: 14. CDR3 bases: TGTGCCAGCAGCCCCCTCCCCCGGGACAGGGGTCGGAATGAGCAGTTCTTC. Translating it yields CASSPLPRDRGRNEQFF.

Many counts were recorded for this clonotype. This chain joins TRBV7-9 and TRBJ1-1, with a tentative D call TRBD1 (5 bases). CDR3 length equals 14 residues. Trimming shortened V by 1 base and J by 7 bases, and 13 bases separated the two germline ends. Germline lookup yields CDR1 SEHNR and CDR2 FQNEAQ (reference sequence). The CDR3 loop is CASSLVTGWNEAFF. In DNA, the CDR3 is TGTGCCAGCAGCTTAGTCACAGGCTGGAATGAAGCTTTCTTT.

This clonotype was counted ten times or more. The CDR3 sequence is CASSPSKRDPYNEQFF. DNA for the CDR3: TGTGCCAGCAGCCCTAGCAAGAGGGATCCCTACAATGAGCAGTTCTTC. The rearrangement links TRBV5-4 to TRBJ2-1, with a tentative D call TRBD2 (5 bases). Deletions cut 4 bases from V and 2 bases from J, with 16 bases between. The CDR3 runs to 16 residues. Germline V gene data show CDR1 as SGHNT and CDR2 as YYREEE (reference sequence).

In this sample, this clonotype turned up a few times. The chain couples TRBV2 to TRBJ2-3, with D maybe TRBD1 (6 bases). This CDR3 is 15 amino acids long. Trimming left V 5 bases short and J 3 bases short, with 15 bases between. From germline, CDR1 is SNHLY and CDR2 FYNNEI. This CDR3 reads CASSFNRVGTDTQYF. CDR3 bases: TGTGCCAGCAGTTTTAACAGGGTCGGGACAGATACGCAGTATTTT.

This clonotype was detected only a few times. This chain joins TRBV11-1 and TRBJ2-3; D is perhaps TRBD2 (6 bases). Germline V gives CDR1 SGHAT, CDR2 FQDESV (reference sequence). V was clipped by 1 base and J by 0 bases, with 17 bases between them. The CDR3 has 18 amino acids. CDR3 in amino acids: CASSLGFRLELSTDTQYF. CDR3 in DNA: TGTGCCAGCAGCTTAGGTTTCCGACTAGAACTAAGCACAGATACGCAGTATTTT.

This chain uses TRBV27 with TRBJ1-5; 7 bases fit TRBD1. CDR1 and CDR2 from the germline V gene are MNHEY and SMNVEV (reference sequence). The CDR3 totals 14 residues. V lost 2 bases to trimming and J lost 6 bases; unmatched junction nucleotides: 4. CDR3 region: CASSLKGAGQPQHF. The CDR3, as DNA: TGTGCCAGCAGTTTAAAGGGGGCGGGTCAGCCCCAGCATTTT.

This clonotype was counted a few times. The J gene is TRBJ1-2, the V gene TRBV20-1; D gene unclear. Trimming removed 7 bases at V and 4 bases at J, with 10 bases between. This CDR3 comprises 11 residues. Germline V lookup: CDR1 DFQATT, CDR2 SNEGSKA (reference sequence). CDR3 coding DNA: TGCAGTGTCTACAGCGTCTATGGCTACACCTTC. This encodes CSVYSVYGYTF.

This clonotype was picked up many times. CDR3: CAIRTGPINTGELFF. Written as DNA, the CDR3 is TGTGCCATCAGAACGGGGCCGATAAATACCGGGGAGCTGTTTTTT. The rearrangement joins TRBV10-3 to TRBJ2-2; D is tentatively TRBD1 or TRBD2 (5 bases each). Trimming took off 6 bases at V and 5 bases at J, with 16 bases between the two ends. Looked up from germline, CDR1 is ENHRY and CDR2 is SYGVKD. The CDR3 runs 15 residues.

In this sample, this clonotype turned up many times. V and J are TRBV7-9 and TRBJ1-1; D unclear. Trimming pared 5 bases from V and 1 base from J, leaving 5 bases between. The length of the CDR3 is 12 residues. The germline V gene has CDR1 SEHNR and CDR2 FQNEAQ (reference sequence). As DNA, the CDR3 is TGTGCCAGCAGCACGGCGAACACTGAAGCTTTCTTT. Protein product: CASSTANTEAFF.

The chain couples TRBV10-3 to TRBJ1-1, with 8 bases identical to TRBD1. V shed 6 bases and J 7 bases; nucleotides not matched to a gene: 7. The length of the CDR3 is 13 residues. CDR1 ENHRY and CDR2 SYGVKD come from the germline V gene. The CDR3 region has the DNA TGTGCCATCAGGGAGCAGGGGGCTGGTGAAGCTTTCTTT. It specifies CAIREQGAGEAFF.

At least ten counts were recorded for this clonotype. This rearrangement joins TRBV28 to TRBJ2-3; 7 positions agree with TRBD2. Germline loops: CDR1 MDHEN, CDR2 SYDVKM. J was trimmed by 1 base and V by 4 bases; bases with no gene match: 5. This CDR3 is 15 amino acids long. CDR3: CASSSRGLRTDTQYF. In nucleotides, the CDR3 is TGTGCCAGCAGTTCGCGGGGGTTACGCACAGATACGCAGTATTTT.

V gene TRBV7-8 combines with J gene TRBJ1-3; TRBD1 is a possible D gene (6 bases). The V gene's germline CDR1 is SGHVS and CDR2 FQNEAQ. The CDR3 is made up of 16 amino acids. V lost 5 bases to trimming and J lost 2 bases, with 16 bases between them. The CDR3 DNA reads as TGTGCCAGCAGCCGAGGGGGAAGGGACGCTGGAAACACCATATATTTT. It encodes CASSRGGRDAGNTIYF.

There are many counts of this clonotype. V gene TRBV5-1 combines with J gene TRBJ2-2; 11 bases fit TRBD1. Germline-derived CDR1 and CDR2 are SGHRS and YFSETQ. The CDR3 extends over 21 amino acids. With 4 bases clipped from V and 3 bases from J, the junction kept 20 bases outside the gene matches. The CDR3 region is CASSLGLATRTGGLDTGELFF. Written as DNA, the CDR3 is TGCGCCAGCAGCCTTGGCTTAGCGACCCGGACAGGGGGCCTCGACACCGGGGAGCTGTTTTTT.

V usage is TRBV20-1 and J usage is TRBJ2-7; D gene uncertain. The germline V gene encodes CDR1 DFQATT and CDR2 SNEGSKA (reference sequence). Between the trimmed V and J ends, which lost 3 bases and 0 bases, there was a span of 9 bases. The CDR3 runs 13 residues. The CDR3 DNA reads as TGCAGTGCTAGCGCCAGATTCTCCTACGAGCAGTACTTC. It translates to CSASARFSYEQYF.